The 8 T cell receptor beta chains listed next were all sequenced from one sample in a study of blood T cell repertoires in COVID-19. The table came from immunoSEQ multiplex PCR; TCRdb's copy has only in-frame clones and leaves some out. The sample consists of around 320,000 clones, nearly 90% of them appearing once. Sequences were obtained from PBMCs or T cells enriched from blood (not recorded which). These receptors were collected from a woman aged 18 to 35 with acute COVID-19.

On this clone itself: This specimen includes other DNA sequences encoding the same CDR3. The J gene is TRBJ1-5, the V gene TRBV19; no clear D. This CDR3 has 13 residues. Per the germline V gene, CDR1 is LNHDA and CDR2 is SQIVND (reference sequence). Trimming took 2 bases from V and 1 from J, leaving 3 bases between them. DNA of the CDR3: TGTGCCAGTAGTATAAGCAGCAATCAGCCCCAGCATTTT. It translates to CASSISSNQPQHF.

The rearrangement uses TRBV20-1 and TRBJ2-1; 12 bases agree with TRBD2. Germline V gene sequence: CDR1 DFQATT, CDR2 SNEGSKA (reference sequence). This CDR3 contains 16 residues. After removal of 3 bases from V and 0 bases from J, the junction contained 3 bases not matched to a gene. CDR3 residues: CSASLAGGHSYNEQFF. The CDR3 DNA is TGCAGTGCTAGTCTAGCGGGAGGGCACTCCTACAATGAGCAGTTCTTC.

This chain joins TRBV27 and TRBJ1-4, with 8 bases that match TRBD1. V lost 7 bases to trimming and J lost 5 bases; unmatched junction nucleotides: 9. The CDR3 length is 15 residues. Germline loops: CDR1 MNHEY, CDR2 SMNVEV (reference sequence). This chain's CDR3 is CASKPRQGRNEKLFF. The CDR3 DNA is TGTGCCAGCAAACCCCGACAGGGGAGGAATGAAAAACTGTTTTTT.

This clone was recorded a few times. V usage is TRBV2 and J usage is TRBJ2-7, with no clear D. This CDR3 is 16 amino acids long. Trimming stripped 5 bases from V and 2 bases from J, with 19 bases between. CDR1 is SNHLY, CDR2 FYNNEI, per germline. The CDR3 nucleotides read TGTGCCAGCAGTAACGCAGAGGAACGAGCAGCCTACGAGCAGTACTTC. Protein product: CASSNAEERAAYEQYF.

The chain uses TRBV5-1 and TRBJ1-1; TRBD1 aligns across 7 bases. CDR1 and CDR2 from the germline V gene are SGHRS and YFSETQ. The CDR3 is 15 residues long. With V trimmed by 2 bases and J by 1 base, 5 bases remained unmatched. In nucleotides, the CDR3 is TGCGCCAGCAGCTTTACAGGGGTCGGGAACACTGAAGCTTTCTTT. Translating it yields CASSFTGVGNTEAFF.

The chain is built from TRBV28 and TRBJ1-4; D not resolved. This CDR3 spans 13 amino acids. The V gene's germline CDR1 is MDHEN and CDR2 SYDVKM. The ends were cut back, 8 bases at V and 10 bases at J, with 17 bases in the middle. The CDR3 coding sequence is TGTGCCAGCCAACCGGGGAAAGGCGGAAAACTGTTTTTT. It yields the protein CASQPGKGGKLFF.

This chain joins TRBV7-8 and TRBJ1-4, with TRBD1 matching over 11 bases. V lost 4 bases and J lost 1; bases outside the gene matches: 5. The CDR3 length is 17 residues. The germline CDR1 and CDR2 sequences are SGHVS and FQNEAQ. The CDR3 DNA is TGTGCCAGCAGCTCAGGGACAGGGGGGGTAACTAATGAAAAACTGTTTTTT. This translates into CASSSGTGGVTNEKLFF.

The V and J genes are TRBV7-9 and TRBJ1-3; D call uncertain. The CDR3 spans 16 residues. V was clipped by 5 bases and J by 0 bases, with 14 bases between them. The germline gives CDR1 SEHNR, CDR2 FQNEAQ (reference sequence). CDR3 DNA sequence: TGTGCCAGCAGCCCCGGACTCCTTTCCTCTGGAAACACCATATATTTT. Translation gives CASSPGLLSSGNTIYF.